This T cell receptor (beta chain) was found in a study of tumor and adjacent non-tumor tissue in lung cancer. Study as a whole: Around 4 million productive TCRbeta reads were obtained per sample on average. Study results and caveats: Significantly higher TCR diversity was found in tumor than normal lung.

This sample's RNA came from whole unsorted tissue. Newly diagnosed lung cancer patients had thoracic surgery in China, August–November 2014, without prior chemotherapy. This clonotype was seen more than once but under ten times. Its antigen is unidentified. At one of its ends the junction is not consistent with the germline gene, which may arise from a read error. The library came from three nested PCR rounds adapted from ARM-PCR protocols. TCRdb ran MiXCR on the multiplex PCR reads and lists one entry per CDR3 protein. The sample has about 120,000 distinct CDR3 sequences, around three fifths seen once; the top ten hold around 13%. The sample consisted of lung tumor tissue. The sequence was collected from a man aged 25-45 years with non-small cell lung cancer.

The CDR3 here is CSARAGGRESQYF. In DNA form, the CDR3 reads TGTAGTGCGAGAGCGGGGGGCAGGGAGAGCCAGTACTTC. V and J are TRBV20-1 and TRBJ2-5, with TRBD2 identical over 9 bases. The CDR3 has 13 amino acids. Germline V gene data show CDR1 as DFQATT and CDR2 as SNEGSKA (reference sequence).